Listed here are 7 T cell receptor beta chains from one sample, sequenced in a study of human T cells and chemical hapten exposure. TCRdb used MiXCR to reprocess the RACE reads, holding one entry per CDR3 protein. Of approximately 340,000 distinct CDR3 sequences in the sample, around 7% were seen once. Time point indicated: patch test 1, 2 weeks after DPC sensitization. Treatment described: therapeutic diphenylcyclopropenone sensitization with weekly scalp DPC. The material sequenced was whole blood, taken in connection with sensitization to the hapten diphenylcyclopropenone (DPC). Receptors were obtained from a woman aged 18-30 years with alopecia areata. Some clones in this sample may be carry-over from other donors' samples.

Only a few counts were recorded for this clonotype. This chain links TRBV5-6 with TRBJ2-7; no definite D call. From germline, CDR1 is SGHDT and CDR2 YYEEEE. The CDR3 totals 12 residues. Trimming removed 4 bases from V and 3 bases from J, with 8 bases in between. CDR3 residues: CASSRSGYEQYF. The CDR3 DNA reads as TGTGCCAGCAGCAGGTCGGGCTACGAGCAGTACTTC. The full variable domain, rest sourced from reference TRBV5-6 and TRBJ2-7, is DAGVTQSPTHLIKTRGQQVTLRCSPKSGHDTVSWYQQALGQGPQFIFQYYEEEERQRGNFPDRFSGHQFPNYSSELNVNALLLGDSALYLCASSRSGYEQYFGPGTRLTVT.

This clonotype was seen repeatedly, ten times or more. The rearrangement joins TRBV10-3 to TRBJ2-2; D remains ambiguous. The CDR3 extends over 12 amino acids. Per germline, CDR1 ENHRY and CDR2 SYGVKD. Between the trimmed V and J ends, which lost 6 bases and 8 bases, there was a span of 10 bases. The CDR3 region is CAIRGLRGELFF. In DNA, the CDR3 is TGTGCCATCAGGGGTTTGCGAGGGGAGCTGTTTTTT.

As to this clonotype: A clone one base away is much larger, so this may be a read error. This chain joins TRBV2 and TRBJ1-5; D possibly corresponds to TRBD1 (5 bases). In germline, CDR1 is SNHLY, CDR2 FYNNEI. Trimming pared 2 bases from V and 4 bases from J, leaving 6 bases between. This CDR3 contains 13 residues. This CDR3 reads CASSERGNQPQHF. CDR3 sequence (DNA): TGTGCCAGCAGTGAACGGGGGAATCAGCCCCAGCATTTT. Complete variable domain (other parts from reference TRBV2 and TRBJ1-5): EPEVTQTPSHQVTQMGQEVILRCVPISNHLYFYWYRQILGQKVEFLVSFYNNEISEKSEIFDDQFSVERPDGSNFTLKIRSTKLEDSAMYFCASSERGNQPQHFGDGTRLSIL.

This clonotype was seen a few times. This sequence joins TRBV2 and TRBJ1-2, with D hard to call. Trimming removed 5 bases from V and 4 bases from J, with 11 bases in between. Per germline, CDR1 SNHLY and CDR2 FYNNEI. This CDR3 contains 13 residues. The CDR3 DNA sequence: TGTGCCAGCAGTCCCCCGGAGGCCTATGGCTACACCTTC. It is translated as CASSPPEAYGYTF.

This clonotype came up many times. The CDR3 DNA sequence: TGTGCCAGCAGTTACTCGAAAATCGCACCCCTCCACTTT. Its protein is CASSYSKIAPLHF. The chain joins TRBV6-5 to TRBJ1-6; D unclear. V was trimmed by 0 bases and J by 11 bases, leaving 8 bases between them. The CDR3 totals 13 residues. CDR1 MNHEY and CDR2 SVGAGI come from the germline V gene.

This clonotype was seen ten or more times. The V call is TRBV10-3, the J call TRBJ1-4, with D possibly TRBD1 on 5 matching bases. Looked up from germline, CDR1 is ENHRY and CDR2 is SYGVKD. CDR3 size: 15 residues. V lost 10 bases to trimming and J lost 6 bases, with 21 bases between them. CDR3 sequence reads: CATGRGHLGDEKLFF. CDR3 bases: TGTGCCACCGGCCGCGGGCACCTAGGGGATGAAAAACTGTTTTTT.

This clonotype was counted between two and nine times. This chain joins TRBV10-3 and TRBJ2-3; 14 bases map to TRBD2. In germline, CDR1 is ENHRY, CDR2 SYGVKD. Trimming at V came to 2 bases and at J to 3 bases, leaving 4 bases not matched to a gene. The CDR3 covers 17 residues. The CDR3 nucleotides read TGTGCCATCAGTGAGGGGACTAGCGGGGGCCTAACAGATACGCAGTATTTT. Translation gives CAISEGTSGGLTDTQYF.